This T cell receptor (beta chain) appears in the sequencing data of a study of blood T cells in healthy people across ages. For the study at large: The capture of about one barcoded beta molecule per two T cells was achieved by template switching. Findings of the study overall: Strongly correlated with naive T cell percentage was TCR beta diversity. Donors of long life had a larger count of naive CD4+ cells and greater diversity than aged donors.

This CDR3 spans 16 amino acids. The V gene end was trimmed by 6 bases and the J gene end by 1 base; junction bases not matched to a gene: 9. CDR1 and CDR2 (germline): DFQATT, SNEGSKA (reference sequence). Using a J-beta primer mix together with a sample-barcoded 5' primer, a second PCR was run for about 6 to 11 cycles. TCRdb re-analysed the 5' RACE reads in MiXCR, keeping a single row per CDR3 protein. The table has about 570,000 distinct CDR3 sequences, about 26% seen once. The sample holds a few counts of this clonotype. The target antigen is unknown. The source of this sequence is a woman in her 70s in good health. This rearrangement joins TRBV20-1 to TRBJ1-4, with 9 bases fitting TRBD1. Sequencing was done on a sample of blood. CDR3 DNA: TGCAGTGCCGTGTTGGGACAGGGTGAAACTAATGAAAAACTGTTTTTT. Its translation is CSAVLGQGETNEKLFF.